This T cell receptor (beta chain) comes out of a study of T cell responses to AZD1222 COVID-19 vaccine. Across the study: The analysis combined second doses at about 4 or about 12 weeks.

Overall study results and limits: Unmutated variant regions are reportedly the target of nearly half of TCRs that are spike-specific. Regions 160-218 and 743-854 dominated among vaccine-associated CD4 TCRs spanning spike.

Sequencing used immunoSEQ multiplex PCR; TCRdb keeps in-frame clones, though not all of them. Of 150,000 to 200,000 clones in the sample, about nine tenths were seen once. With respect to this clone: Its specificity is not known.

The specimen comprised peripheral blood, sampled on day 0 of AZD1222 vaccination. The receptor's source is an adult in good health.

The CDR3 nucleotides read TGTGCCAGCAGTTTCTCCCGCTCCTATAATTCACCCCTCCACTTT. Translated, it gives CASSFSRSYNSPLHF. This chain links TRBV28 with TRBJ1-6; no reliable D call. The CDR3 extends over 15 amino acids. Between the trimmed V and J ends, which lost 3 bases and 0 bases, there was a span of 6 bases. The germline V gene has CDR1 MDHEN and CDR2 SYDVKM.